A selection of T cell receptor beta chains follows, all from one sample in a study of a mutant IDH1 vaccine in newly diagnosed glioma. Method: immunoSEQ multiplex PCR; TCRdb's copy keeps in-frame clones and lacks some. The profile shows tens of thousands of clones, approximately 83% of them singletons. The sample here was PBMCs, taken from a glioma patient treated with radiotherapy, temozolomide or both. The receptor set was obtained from a woman aged 45-59 years with glioma. Both conserved end residues are part of each CDR3. D genes are given only for firm matches. Clone size, where shown, is once, few, many, or a class for clones that have expanded.

abundance: .
v_gene: TRBV7-2
j_gene: TRBJ1-2
d_gene: .
CDR3aa: CASSRPNYGYTF
CDR3nt: TGTGCCAGCAGCCGGCCGAACTATGGCTACACCTTC

abundance: .
v_gene: TRBV5-4
j_gene: TRBJ1-5
d_gene: .
CDR3aa: CASSSSTDSNQPQHF
CDR3nt: TGTGCCAGCAGCTCCAGTACGGATAGCAATCAGCCCCAGCATTTT

abundance: .
v_gene: TRBV6-1
j_gene: TRBJ1-2
d_gene: .
CDR3aa: CASRVNKGGYTF
CDR3nt: TGTGCCAGCAGAGTTAATAAAGGGGGCTACACCTTC

abundance: .
v_gene: TRBV9
j_gene: TRBJ2-5
d_gene: TRBD2
CDR3aa: CASSSTSGGPGETQYF
CDR3nt: TGTGCCAGCAGCTCGACTAGCGGGGGGCCGGGGGAGACCCAGTACTTC

abundance: .
v_gene: TRBV2
j_gene: TRBJ1-1
d_gene: .
CDR3aa: CASSPGDLWNTEAFF
CDR3nt: TGTGCCAGCAGTCCAGGGGACTTGTGGAACACTGAAGCTTTCTTT

abundance: .
v_gene: TRBV5-1
j_gene: TRBJ2-7
d_gene: .
CDR3aa: CASRPDILGYEQYF
CDR3nt: TGCGCCAGCAGGCCGGACATACTTGGCTACGAGCAGTACTTC

abundance: .
v_gene: TRBV20-1
j_gene: TRBJ1-1
d_gene: TRBD1
CDR3aa: CSAQGDTEAFF
CDR3nt: TGCAGTGCTCAGGGGGACACTGAAGCTTTCTTT

abundance: .
v_gene: TRBV10-3
j_gene: TRBJ2-2
d_gene: TRBD1
CDR3aa: CAIRQRDRPNTGELFF
CDR3nt: TGTGCCATCAGGCAGAGGGACAGACCGAACACCGGGGAGCTGTTTTTT

abundance: once
v_gene: TRBV27
j_gene: TRBJ1-5
d_gene: TRBD1
CDR3aa: CASRGWGQGLYF
CDR3nt: TGTGCCAGCAGGGGTTGGGGACAGGGTCTTTATTTT

abundance: .
v_gene: TRBV18
j_gene: TRBJ2-5
d_gene: .
CDR3aa: CASQTEGGLHPRQETQYF
CDR3nt: TGTGCCAGCCAAACCGAGGGGGGACTTCACCCACGACAAGAGACCCAGTACTTC

abundance: .
v_gene: TRBV5-6
j_gene: TRBJ1-6
d_gene: TRBD1
CDR3aa: CASSLNGQGPRSPLHF
CDR3nt: TGTGCCAGCAGCTTGAATGGACAGGGGCCGAGGTCACCCCTCCACTTT

abundance: .
v_gene: TRBV11-2
j_gene: TRBJ2-5
d_gene: .
CDR3aa: CASRWGEETQYF
CDR3nt: TGTGCCAGCAGGTGGGGAGAGGAGACCCAGTACTTC

abundance: .
v_gene: TRBV27
j_gene: TRBJ1-5
d_gene: TRBD1
CDR3aa: CASSAGGGSNQPQHF
CDR3nt: TGTGCCAGCAGCGCAGGGGGCGGAAGCAATCAGCCCCAGCATTTT

abundance: .
v_gene: TRBV7-9
j_gene: TRBJ2-6
d_gene: .
CDR3aa: CASSSSDLSGANVLTF
CDR3nt: TGTGCCAGCAGCTCTTCGGACCTCTCTGGGGCCAACGTCCTGACTTTC